This T cell receptor (beta chain) is drawn from a study of T cell responses to AZD1222 COVID-19 vaccine. Details on this clone: Antigen specificity is unknown.

Study results and limitations: Nearly half of spike-specific TCRs reportedly target variant regions that are unmutated in the B.1.351 and B.1.1.7 variants. Spike-specific TCR breadth and depth both grew after two AZD1222 doses. Seropositive AZD1222 recipients at baseline numbered only 6 or 7. Donors skewed white British and female; clonal diversity was possibly underestimated.

Generated by immunoSEQ multiplex PCR, the TCRdb table keeps only in-frame clones and is missing some. The sample shows 160,000 or so clones, over 80% of them seen only once. The TCR sequence derives from an adult who received the MenACWY meningococcal vaccine as a control. This sample comprised peripheral blood, obtained 28 days after the second dose of the MenACWY control vaccine.

CDR3 protein: CASSVSGTTNEKLFF. The CDR3 coding sequence is TGTGCCAGCAGCGTAAGTGGGACCACAAATGAAAAACTGTTTTTT. This chain connects TRBV9 to TRBJ1-4; TRBD1 might be the D (5 bases). CDR1 SGDLS and CDR2 YYNGEE come from the germline V gene. Between the trimmed V and J ends, which lost 1 base and 5 bases, there was a span of 12 bases. This CDR3 is 15 amino acids long.